Here is one TCR beta chain with its context. The antigen remains unidentified. These data originate in a study of CD8+ T cells in alopecia areata. This CDR3 region has 15 residues. Per germline, CDR1 SGHDT and CDR2 YYEEEE. The trim removed 4 bases at V and 3 bases at J, leaving 8 bases unmatched. cDNA serving as the sequencing template came from extracted, reverse transcribed RNA. Some clones are missing from TCRdb's copy, which holds only in-frame ones; the method was immunoSEQ multiplex PCR. The repertoire holds about 150,000 clones, with around half as singletons. Overall study results and limits: Given one nonresponder, whether baseline CD8+ expansion relates to response remains uncertain. Under tofacitinib, fewer expanded CD8+ clones appeared among the top 100 scalp clones.

The sample's treatment: oral pan-JAK inhibitor, 5-10 mg twice daily. Specimens obtained from alopecia areata patients comprised lesional scalp punch biopsies and peripheral blood. Isolation of CD4+ and CD8+ T cells from PBMCs was achieved by sorting. The starting material was CD8+ T cells sorted from blood, obtained at week 4, from a patient treated with tofacitinib. V gene TRBV5-6 combines with J gene TRBJ2-7, with 9 bases matching TRBD1. This TCR came from a human donor with alopecia areata. DNA for the CDR3: TGTGCCAGCAGCCCGTGGACAGGGGTCTTCTACGAGCAGTACTTC. This gives the protein CASSPWTGVFYEQYF.